The 5 T cell receptor beta chains listed next were all sequenced from one sample in a study of T cells in localized non-small cell lung cancer (TCRdb year 2020). Libraries were built with the immunoSEQ multiplex PCR assay. TCRdb took over this immuneACCESS table, retaining in-frame rearrangements with V and J assigned. Such tables are incomplete; in checked studies, under half of the missing clones stem from an unresolved V gene, and the remainder is unexplained. Counted in this sample were under 55,000 clones; 91% of them appeared once. 10% of the sample comes from the top ten. The sample here was PBMCs, taken before any cancer treatment. The receptor source for this set is a woman aged 40-69 years with stage II lung adenocarcinoma.

V usage is TRBV29-1 and J usage is TRBJ1-2; a possible D gene is TRBD1 (5 bases). The CDR3 loop spans 13 amino acids. The germline V and J ends were trimmed by 4 bases and 2 bases, with 11 bases remaining between them. From germline, CDR1 is SQVTM and CDR2 ANQGSEA. The CDR3 here is CSVGRGENYGYTF. CDR3 nucleotides: TGCAGCGTTGGAAGGGGCGAGAACTATGGCTACACCTTC.

The V and J genes are TRBV25-1 and TRBJ2-3; TRBD2 matches at 7 bases. V lost 0 bases to trimming and J lost 3 bases; unmatched junction nucleotides: 3. The CDR3 has 15 residues. From germline, CDR1 is MGHDK and CDR2 SYGVNS. The CDR3 protein is CASSEYAGVTDTQYF. CDR3 coding DNA: TGTGCCAGCAGTGAATATGCGGGGGTTACAGATACGCAGTATTTT.

The chain uses TRBV19 and TRBJ2-7; D might be TRBD2 (6 bases). The germline V gene encodes CDR1 LNHDA and CDR2 SQIVND (reference sequence). The CDR3 is made up of 16 amino acids. Trimming removed 3 bases from V and 6 bases from J, with 21 bases in between. The CDR3 DNA follows: TGTGCCAGTAGTATGTCTAAGTCGACTAGTATGGGCGAGCAGTACTTC. This gives the protein CASSMSKSTSMGEQYF. The whole variable domain, filled in from reference TRBV19 and TRBJ2-7, reads DGGITQSPKYLFRKEGQNVTLSCEQNLNHDAMYWYRQDPGQGLRLIYYSQIVNDFQKGDIAEGYSVSREKKESFPLTVTSAQKNPTAFYLCASSMSKSTSMGEQYFGPGTRLTVT.

The gene calls are TRBV6-1 and TRBJ2-1, with 9 bases identical to TRBD2. CDR3 size: 19 residues. The germline gives CDR1 MNHNS, CDR2 SASEGT. The V segment lost 4 bases and the J segment 5 bases; nucleotides outside the gene matches: 18. The CDR3 region has the DNA TGTGCCAGCAGTGCCCTCCCGGGACTAGCCACCCCACGGCACAATGAGCAGTTCTTC. Residues: CASSALPGLATPRHNEQFF.

V and J are TRBV5-6 and TRBJ1-2; 7 bases match TRBD1. From germline, CDR1 is SGHDT and CDR2 YYEEEE. V dropped 2 bases and J dropped 7; count of bases not matched to a gene: 11. The CDR3 covers 15 residues. The CDR3 reads CASSFRDSRYSGYTF. The CDR3 DNA is TGTGCCAGCAGCTTCCGGGACAGTCGTTATAGTGGCTACACCTTC. Combining the CDR3 with reference TRBV5-6 and TRBJ1-2 gives the whole variable domain DAGVTQSPTHLIKTRGQQVTLRCSPKSGHDTVSWYQQALGQGPQFIFQYYEEEERQRGNFPDRFSGHQFPNYSSELNVNALLLGDSALYLCASSFRDSRYSGYTFGSGTRLTVV.